These 22 T cell receptor beta chains originate from one sample sequenced in a study of blood T cells in healthy people across ages. A sample-barcoded 5' primer and a J-beta primer mix were used in a second PCR of about 6 to 12 cycles. TCRdb reanalysed the 5' RACE reads using MiXCR and keeps one entry per CDR3 protein. The data show approximately 850,000 distinct CDR3 sequences, 58% seen once. Sequencing used blood. The receptors here all came from a man aged 25 to 45 in good health.

The chain carries TRBV6-1 and TRBJ2-3; possibly TRBD1 for D (6 bases). Germline V lookup: CDR1 MNHNS, CDR2 SASEGT. This CDR3 spans 15 amino acids. With 5 bases removed from V and 2 bases from J, the gap between germline ends came to 14 bases. CDR3 region: CASSNDQGFTDTQYF. CDR3 DNA sequence: TGTGCCAGCAGTAACGACCAGGGGTTCACAGATACGCAGTATTTT.

V and J are TRBV7-2 and TRBJ2-3; D is undetermined. The V end lost 2 bases, the J end lost 11 bases, and 11 bases lay between the germline ends. CDR1 and CDR2 (germline): SGHTA, FQGNSA. This CDR3 is built from 12 residues. The CDR3 sequence is CASSLMEWGQYF. The CDR3 DNA is TGTGCCAGCAGCTTAATGGAGTGGGGGCAGTATTTT.

The chain is built from TRBV9 and TRBJ2-1; TRBD2 matches 8 bases. Losses at the gene ends were 0 bases for V and 6 bases for J; bases not matched to a gene: 2. The CDR3 contains 14 residues. Germline lookup yields CDR1 SGDLS and CDR2 YYNGEE. This chain's CDR3 is CASSVVGRANEQFF. CDR3 nucleotide sequence: TGTGCCAGCAGCGTAGTCGGGAGGGCCAATGAGCAGTTCTTC.

V is TRBV2 and J is TRBJ1-4; 9 bases match TRBD1. CDR1 is SNHLY, CDR2 FYNNEI, per germline. The CDR3 is 14 amino acids. J gave up 9 bases and V 6 bases, and 8 bases lay outside the gene matches. The CDR3, as DNA: TGTGCCAGCAGGGCGGGACAGGGCCCTCAAAAACTGTTTTTT. Translating gives CASRAGQGPQKLFF.

The V and J genes are TRBV29-1 and TRBJ2-5; 11 positions agree with TRBD2. The ends lost 7 bases at V and 2 bases at J; junction bases unmatched: 9. The CDR3 covers 15 residues. The germline V gene has CDR1 SQVTM and CDR2 ANQGSEA. The chain's CDR3 is CSGSRLAGIQETQYF. The CDR3 DNA reads as TGCAGCGGATCCCGACTAGCGGGGATACAAGAGACCCAGTACTTC.

J is TRBJ2-1 and V is TRBV6-2 or TRBV6-3, with TRBD1 identical over 10 bases. Germline lookup yields CDR1 MNHEY and CDR2 SVGEGT. After removal of 6 bases from V and 4 bases from J, the junction contained 6 bases not matched to a gene. CDR3 length: 15 residues. CDR3 sequence: CASRAAGQGYNEQFF. The CDR3 DNA reads TGTGCCAGCAGGGCGGCGGGACAGGGGTACAATGAGCAGTTCTTC.

The rearrangement uses TRBV20-1 and TRBJ1-2, with D tentatively TRBD1 (5 bases). V was pared by 4 bases and J by 5 bases, with 17 bases between. This CDR3 is built from 14 residues. The germline CDR1 and CDR2 sequences are DFQATT and SNEGSKA (reference sequence). The CDR3 loop reads CSANGVRDPYGYTF. The DNA for the CDR3 is TGCAGTGCTAATGGGGTTAGGGACCCATATGGCTACACCTTC.

The chain employs TRBV20-1 and TRBJ1-2, with 8 positions matching TRBD1. The CDR3 covers 11 residues. Germline CDR1 DFQATT, CDR2 SNEGSKA (reference sequence). After removal of 5 bases from V and 8 bases from J, the junction contained 4 bases not matched to a gene. The CDR3 is CSAVQGEGYTF. CDR3 DNA: TGCAGTGCTGTACAGGGGGAAGGCTACACCTTC.

This rearrangement joins TRBV19 to TRBJ2-5; 7 positions agree with TRBD2. The DNA end lines up better with TRBJ2-7; the J call may be wrong. From germline, CDR1 is LNHDA and CDR2 SQIVND (reference sequence). The CDR3 consists of 15 residues. This chain's CDR3 is CASSTRGDPKDEQYF. The CDR3 DNA follows: TGTGCCAGTAGTACCCGGGGGGACCCCAAGGACGAGCAGTACTTC.

The chain carries TRBV11-3 and TRBJ2-1; a possible D gene is TRBD1 (6 bases). The CDR3 covers 13 residues. The V and J ends lost 4 bases and 8 bases respectively, with 12 bases between them. CDR1 and CDR2 from the germline V gene are SGHNT and YENEEA. CDR3 coding DNA: TGTGCCAGCAGCTCCGACAGGTTCGATGAGCAGTTCTTC. Its protein product is CASSSDRFDEQFF. Full variable domain (outside the CDR3, taken from reference TRBV11-3 and TRBJ2-1): EAGVVQSPRYKIIEKKQPVAFWCNPISGHNTLYWYLQNLGQGPELLIRYENEEAVDDSQLPKDRFSAERLKGVDSTLKIQPAELGDSAVYLCASSSDRFDEQFFGPGTRLTVL.

The CDR3: CASSPLAGAFHEQFF. The CDR3 region has the DNA TGTGCCAGCAGTCCTCTAGCGGGAGCGTTCCACGAGCAGTTCTTC. This chain uses TRBV27 with TRBJ2-1, with 10 bases identical to TRBD2. The CDR3 has 15 amino acids. Trimming cost V 5 bases and J 10 bases; bases outside gene matches: 11. The germline CDR1 and CDR2 sequences are MNHEY and SMNVEV (reference sequence).

The chain employs TRBV3-1 and TRBJ1-6, with 7 bases aligning to TRBD1. The CDR3 has 15 residues. Germline lookup yields CDR1 LGHDT and CDR2 YNNKEL (reference sequence). The V gene end was trimmed by 1 base and the J gene end by 9 bases; junction bases not matched to a gene: 6. This CDR3 reads CASSQGDRWGSPLHF. CDR3 in DNA: TGTGCCAGCAGCCAAGGGGACAGATGGGGTTCACCCCTCCACTTT.

The chain links TRBV27 to TRBJ2-1; D is ambiguous. This CDR3 spans 16 amino acids. CDR1 and CDR2 from the germline V gene are MNHEY and SMNVEV (reference sequence). Trimming took 4 bases from V and 1 from J, leaving 14 bases between them. In DNA form, the CDR3 reads TGTGCCAGCAGTTCGTCGATCGGAGCGTCCTACAATGAGCAGTTCTTC. Amino acids: CASSSSIGASYNEQFF.

The chain has TRBV20-1 and TRBJ2-3; 10 nucleotides match TRBD1. The junction had 11 bases not matched to a gene; V was cut back by 7 bases and J by 4 bases. CDR1 and CDR2 from the germline V gene are DFQATT and SNEGSKA (reference sequence). This CDR3 spans 15 amino acids. CDR3 sequence reads: CSVEKGQGPADTQYF. CDR3 DNA sequence: TGCAGTGTGGAAAAGGGACAGGGGCCGGCAGATACGCAGTATTTT.

V gene TRBV29-1 combines with J gene TRBJ1-2; 7 bases line up with TRBD1. CDR1 and CDR2 from the germline V gene are SQVTM and ANQGSEA. CDR3 size: 13 residues. After removal of 3 bases from V and 2 bases from J, the junction contained 3 bases not matched to a gene. CDR3 amino acids: CSVDHRGNYGYTF. Written as DNA, the CDR3 is TGCAGCGTTGATCACAGGGGCAACTATGGCTACACCTTC.

The J gene is TRBJ1-1, the V gene TRBV18, with 8 bases that match TRBD1. Per the germline V gene, CDR1 is KGHSH and CDR2 is LQKENI. This CDR3 region has 16 residues. J gave up 1 base and V 8 bases, and 12 bases lay outside the gene matches. The CDR3 here is CASQTWTGQENTEAFF. The CDR3 DNA reads TGTGCCAGCCAAACATGGACAGGGCAAGAGAACACTGAAGCTTTCTTT. The full variable domain, in which reference TRBV18 and TRBJ1-1 provide the parts outside the CDR3, is NAGVMQNPRHLVRRRGQEARLRCSPMKGHSHVYWYRQLPEEGLKFMVYLQKENIIDESGMPKERFSAEFPKEGPSILRIQQVVRGDSAAYFCASQTWTGQENTEAFFGQGTRLTVV.

The V call is TRBV12-3 or TRBV12-4, the J call TRBJ2-1; D is uncertain. With the DNA end fitting TRBJ2-7 better, the J assignment may be wrong. The CDR3 totals 14 residues. The CDR3 region is CASTLGNSYNEQYF. The CDR3 DNA sequence: TGTGCCAGCACCCTAGGCAACTCCTACAATGAGCAGTACTTC.

The chain combines TRBV7-2 with TRBJ2-7, with D uncertain. V lost 6 bases to trimming and J lost 2 bases, with 14 bases between them. Per germline, CDR1 SGHTA and CDR2 FQGNSA. CDR3 length: 14 amino acids. The CDR3 DNA reads as TGTGCCAGCAGGGAAGGAGTCCTAACCTACGAGCAGTACTTC. Its translation is CASREGVLTYEQYF.

The rearrangement uses TRBV20-1 and TRBJ2-7; the D gene is possibly TRBD1 (5 bases). Trimming pared 5 bases from V and 2 bases from J, leaving 10 bases between. Germline CDR1 is DFQATT and CDR2 is SNEGSKA (reference sequence). The CDR3 is made up of 12 amino acids. This chain's CDR3 is CSAPTDTYEQYF. CDR3 bases: TGCAGTGCTCCGACGGACACCTACGAGCAGTACTTC.

This clonotype turned up a few times. The chain combines TRBV4-2 with TRBJ1-1, with D possibly TRBD1 on 5 matching bases. The CDR3 contains 13 residues. Germline values: CDR1 LGHNA, CDR2 YNFKEQ. V shed 0 bases and J shed 11 bases, with 13 bases lying between them. The CDR3, as DNA: TGTGCCAGCAGCCAAGAGTCAGGGAGGACGGCTTTCTTT. It specifies CASSQESGRTAFF.

The chain couples TRBV4-3 to TRBJ2-1; 13 bases line up with TRBD2. The CDR3 consists of 15 residues. Germline assignment: CDR1 LGHNA and CDR2 YSLEER. The trim removed 3 bases at V and 6 bases at J, leaving 2 bases unmatched. The CDR3 nucleotides read TGCGCCAGCAGCCACGGGACTAGCGGGGTCAATGAGCAGTTCTTC. This gives the protein CASSHGTSGVNEQFF.

The J gene is TRBJ2-6, the V gene TRBV7-9, with a possible D match to TRBD1 (5 bases). With 3 bases removed from V and 2 bases from J, the gap between germline ends came to 8 bases. This CDR3 region has 15 residues. CDR1 SEHNR and CDR2 FQNEAQ come from the germline V gene (reference sequence). The CDR3 region has the DNA TGTGCCAGCAGCTTTGACAGCACTGGGGCCAACGTCCTGACTTTC. Translated: CASSFDSTGANVLTF.